This record covers a single T cell receptor (beta chain). The table lists this clonotype with many counts. Its recognized antigen is unknown. No base-level quality is on record; no much larger clone is a single base apart. TCR beta CDR3 regions were amplified from RNA transcripts. The TCR CDR3 was subjected to a first round of RT-PCR using the HTBI primer set and the Qiagen OneStep RT-PCR kit. The libraries were constructed in a second round of multiplex PCR and then size-selected and purified. Paired-end sequencing of the libraries was performed with 100 bp reads on an Illumina HiSeq2000. The study's processing was this. SOAPnuke was used to process the raw data, throwing out any read that contained adapters or uncalled bases, had a mean Phred below 15, or lacked an exact constant-primer or identifier match. High-quality paired reads were merged using COPE v1.2.5, and each unique nucleotide sequence was defined as a clonotype. MiTCR v1.1 was used to align the clonotypes against IMGT TRBV, TRBD and TRBJ reference segments. The analysis included only V-J combinations with a frequency above 0.0001, which together covered around 99% of the repertoires. A TCS score was defined as the ratio between F50 (clonal expansion) and ExV (chaos), using BLOSUM62-based TCRdist between CDR3 peptides within each V-J. Welch's t-statistics and random forest reduced fewer than 550 V-J features to 10 to 15, which were used in a naive Bayes classifier (R e1071). The public reads were reanalyzed by TCRdb: fastp trimming at Q25, MiXCR alignment, in-frame beta chains only. Rows with one shared CDR3 protein collapse into an entry with the most common genes and DNA. TCRdb's processing, not the authors', yielded these V and J calls. The sample table contains about 580,000 distinct CDR3 sequences; only one count was recorded for 14% of them. Roughly 5.7% of the sample is in the top ten clones.

The sample comes from a study of T cells in Graves' hyperthyroidism and ophthalmopathy (dated by TCRdb to about 2019). Turning to the overall study: Peripheral blood was sampled at the time of initial diagnosis, prior to any treatment. A discovery cohort of around 98 patients, approximately 45 with Graves' ophthalmopathy and approximately 55 with stable Graves' hyperthyroidism, was used to find distinguishing TCR V-J signatures. Prospective prediction of ophthalmopathy was tested in an independent validation cohort consisting of 18 hyperthyroidism patients and approximately 16 patients who later progressed to ophthalmopathy. The roughly 91 discovery patients were randomly divided into training and test sets at a 7:3 ratio. The study also compared thyroid tissue and blood T-cell repertoires from about 6 Graves' hyperthyroidism patients. After sampling, hyperthyroidism patients received methimazole starting at 30 mg daily, and ophthalmopathy patients received high-dose intravenous methylprednisolone. According to the paper, TCR Vbeta CDR3 sequencing was carried out on about 140 peripheral blood samples, which came from under 50 ophthalmopathy, 80 or so hyperthyroidism and approximately 17 progressor patients. Summary of the overall study and its limitations: In validation, the model predicted progression to ophthalmopathy with approximately 69% sensitivity and roughly 72% specificity, a median of approximately 6.7 months before onset. Blood samples also contained most of the expanded thyroid clonotypes (frequency above 0.001), which suggests that blood repertoires may reflect thyroid immune responses. In cross-validation, a model built on a 13 V-J signature told ophthalmopathy apart from stable hyperthyroidism with 85% to 90% sensitivity and about 81% specificity, and in testing the same model reached 80%/75%. No statistical method was used to fix the sample size in advance, and group allocation was not hidden from the investigators.

Hyperthyroidism patients were newly diagnosed, had a disease duration of under 2 months, and were aged 18 to 65 years. Exclusion was applied to patients with uncontrolled infections, other autoimmune diseases, pregnancy or lactation. Clinical symptoms, serum thyroxine and TRAb, thyroid ultrasound, and orbital computed tomography formed the basis for the diagnoses. For progressor patients, blood was drawn at the first diagnosis of hyperthyroidism, before any ophthalmopathy symptoms had appeared. Ficoll-Paque density gradient centrifugation was used to isolate PBMCs from approximately 10 ml of fresh peripheral blood. Progressor patients were initially diagnosed with Graves' hyperthyroidism and developed ophthalmopathy during follow-up. Total RNA was extracted with Trizol reagent, and quality was checked on an Agilent 2100 Bioanalyzer. CDR1 and CDR2 (SEHNR, FQNEAQ) derive from the germline V gene (reference sequence). The CDR3 covers 14 residues, taking in both the cysteine and the phenylalanine. Solely the CDR3 DNA is kept, with 42 bases framed from the first base.

Material for sequencing was blood. This clonotype was obtained from a woman under 40 with Graves' hyperthyroidism that later progressed to Graves' ophthalmopathy. The sequence links TRBV7-9 to TRBJ2-1; the D gene is not confidently resolved. The CDR3 has the sequence CASLGARRHNEQFF. The base sequence is TGTGCTAGCCTAGGAGCCAGGAGACACAATGAGCAGTTCTTC.